One sample yielded the 21 T cell receptor beta chains listed below, sequenced in a study of OX40 agonist ivuxolimab in advanced cancers. Here immunoSEQ multiplex PCR was the method, and the copy in TCRdb shows in-frame clones only, minus some. Here the sample spans 65,000 to 90,000 clones, 84% being singletons. The sample consisted of CD4+ or CD8+ T cells sorted from blood, taken in a trial of the OX40 agonist ivuxolimab. These receptor sequences come from an adult with an advanced solid tumor such as melanoma, head and neck, liver or kidney cancer.

This chain connects TRBV5-1 to TRBJ1-1; tentative D call: TRBD1 (6 bases). The germline gives CDR1 SGHRS, CDR2 YFSETQ. V lost 0 bases to trimming and J lost 2 bases, with 11 bases between them. CDR3 length: 15 amino acids. CDR3 amino acids: CASSLDTGSNTEAFF. CDR3 in DNA: TGCGCCAGCAGCTTGGATACAGGGAGTAACACTGAAGCTTTCTTT.

The chain joins TRBV5-1 to TRBJ2-5; 15 bases map to TRBD2. The ends lost 3 bases at V and 2 bases at J; junction bases unmatched: 2. CDR1 SGHRS and CDR2 YFSETQ come from the germline V gene. The CDR3 loop spans 16 amino acids. The CDR3 DNA reads as TGCGCCAGCAGCTACGGACTAGCGGGGGGGCAAGAGACCCAGTACTTC. Residues: CASSYGLAGGQETQYF.

CDR3 bases: TGTGCCAGCAGTGAGGGGCGGAGACGAAATTCACCCCTCCACTTT. It is translated as CASSEGRRRNSPLHF. The chain uses TRBV2 and TRBJ1-6, with D maybe TRBD1 (5 bases). Germline lookup yields CDR1 SNHLY and CDR2 FYNNEI. Deletions cut 3 bases from V and 7 bases from J, with 13 bases between. The CDR3 is made up of 15 amino acids. The whole variable domain, filled in from reference TRBV2 and TRBJ1-6, reads EPEVTQTPSHQVTQMGQEVILRCVPISNHLYFYWYRQILGQKVEFLVSFYNNEISEKSEIFDDQFSVERPDGSNFTLKIRSTKLEDSAMYFCASSEGRRRNSPLHFGNGTRLTVT.

The chain joins TRBV7-9 to TRBJ1-1; the D gene is possibly TRBD1 (5 bases). From germline, CDR1 is SEHNR and CDR2 FQNEAQ (reference sequence). Trimming took off 1 base at V and 1 base at J, with 7 bases between the two ends. The CDR3 spans 14 residues. CDR3 sequence (DNA): TGTGCCAGCAGCTTAGGGGACGAGAACACTGAAGCTTTCTTT. This encodes CASSLGDENTEAFF. The full variable domain, completed using reference TRBV7-9 and TRBJ1-1, is DTGVSQNPRHKITKRGQNVTFRCDPISEHNRLYWYRQTLGQGPEFLTYFQNEAQLEKSRLLSDRFSAERPKGSFSTLEIQRTEQGDSAMYLCASSLGDENTEAFFGQGTRLTVV.

This chain links TRBV7-2 with TRBJ2-1; 9 bases map to TRBD2. V shed 3 bases, J shed 4 bases, and the junction held 4 bases outside the gene matches. This CDR3 is built from 15 residues. Germline V CDR1 and CDR2: SGHTA, FQGNSA. This CDR3 is CASSFSAGGYNEQFF. CDR3 nucleotides: TGTGCCAGCAGCTTTAGCGCGGGGGGGTACAATGAGCAGTTCTTC.

The chain has TRBV5-1 and TRBJ1-1; D gene unclear. Germline V CDR1 and CDR2: SGHRS, YFSETQ. The V gene lost 4 bases and the J gene lost 2 bases, with 3 bases spanning the gap. The CDR3 loop spans 11 amino acids. This CDR3 is CASSLNTEAFF. The DNA of the CDR3 is TGCGCCAGCAGCCTAAACACTGAAGCTTTCTTT.

The chain uses TRBV7-9 and TRBJ1-2; tentative D call: TRBD1 (5 bases). Trimming stripped 3 bases from V and 5 bases from J, with 13 bases between. The CDR3 runs to 14 residues. CDR1 and CDR2 (germline): SEHNR, FQNEAQ (reference sequence). The CDR3 loop reads CASSFEGPRYGYTF. The DNA of the CDR3 is TGTGCCAGCAGCTTTGAGGGGCCCCGATATGGCTACACCTTC.

V is TRBV5-1 and J is TRBJ2-3; TRBD2 matches 9 bases. The CDR3 consists of 16 residues. The junction had 8 bases not matched to a gene; V was cut back by 4 bases and J by 2 bases. CDR1 is SGHRS and CDR2 is YFSETQ in the germline V gene. In DNA, the CDR3 is TGCGCCAGCAGCCCTAGCGGGGCGTCCCTCACAGATACGCAGTATTTT. Translation gives CASSPSGASLTDTQYF.

This chain links TRBV10-3 with TRBJ1-4; D gene uncertain. CDR1 and CDR2 from the germline V gene are ENHRY and SYGVKD. V was pared by 0 bases and J by 0 bases, with 11 bases between. The CDR3 covers 17 residues. CDR3 in amino acids: CAISESSGTATNEKLFF. The CDR3 DNA reads TGTGCCATCAGTGAGTCATCCGGTACCGCAACTAATGAAAAACTGTTTTTT.

The chain is built from TRBV29-1 and TRBJ2-1, with unresolved D. The V and J ends lost 6 bases and 3 bases respectively, with 15 bases between them. Per the germline V gene, CDR1 is SQVTM and CDR2 is ANQGSEA. This CDR3 region has 14 residues. Here the CDR3 reads CSVPRQVSYNEQFF. DNA for the CDR3: TGCAGCGTCCCCCGTCAAGTCAGCTACAATGAGCAGTTCTTC.

V gene TRBV5-1 combines with J gene TRBJ1-2, with D uncertain. This CDR3 has 16 residues. Germline values: CDR1 SGHRS, CDR2 YFSETQ. V lost 0 bases and J lost 0, with 12 bases in between. The CDR3 region has the DNA TGCGCCAGCAGCTTGGAAGTAGGACCAGCTAACTATGGCTACACCTTC. Protein: CASSLEVGPANYGYTF.

This clone was detected a few times. The chain carries TRBV4-1 and TRBJ2-7; 8 bases are a match to TRBD2. Per germline, CDR1 MGHRA and CDR2 YSYEKL. The CDR3 extends over 16 amino acids. Trimming at V came to 1 base and at J to 2 bases, leaving 7 bases not matched to a gene. The CDR3 coding sequence is TGCGCCAGCAGCCAAGTCGTCGGGGGGGGCCCCTACGAGCAGTACGTC. This encodes CASSQVVGGGPYEQYV.

The CDR3 region is CASSPDGGPGELFF. The CDR3 DNA follows: TGCGCCAGCAGCCCGGATGGGGGACCCGGGGAGCTGTTTTTT. V is TRBV5-1 and J is TRBJ2-2, with D tentatively TRBD1 or TRBD2 (5 bases each). This CDR3 spans 14 amino acids. The germline V gene encodes CDR1 SGHRS and CDR2 YFSETQ. Trimming took off 4 bases at V and 6 bases at J, with 13 bases between the two ends.

The genes are TRBV21-1 and TRBJ2-5; the table assigns TRBD2, which was not confirmed against the DNA. TRBV21-1 is marked as a pseudogene. The CDR3 is 15 amino acids. The CDR3 spells CASSKVRLRQETQYF. The CDR3 region has the DNA TGTGCCAGCAGCAAAGTCCGACTCCGCCAAGAGACCCAGTACTTC.

The chain joins TRBV19 to TRBJ2-3; D remains ambiguous. CDR3 size: 16 residues. Germline V lookup: CDR1 LNHDA, CDR2 SQIVND (reference sequence). V was cut by 1 base and J by 1 base, with 12 bases left in between. Written as DNA, the CDR3 is TGTGCCAGTAGTATAGCGGAAGAGCCTCGCACAGATACGCAGTATTTT. Translation: CASSIAEEPRTDTQYF. The full variable domain, in which reference TRBV19 and TRBJ2-3 provide the parts outside the CDR3, is DGGITQSPKYLFRKEGQNVTLSCEQNLNHDAMYWYRQDPGQGLRLIYYSQIVNDFQKGDIAEGYSVSREKKESFPLTVTSAQKNPTAFYLCASSIAEEPRTDTQYFGPGTRLTVL.

This chain links TRBV7-2 with TRBJ2-2; TRBD2 matches 14 bases. The V segment lost 4 bases and the J segment 6 bases; nucleotides outside the gene matches: 10. The CDR3 sequence is 18 residues long. CDR1 and CDR2 from the germline V gene are SGHTA and FQGNSA. CDR3 residues: CASSSTGTSGGPPGELFF. CDR3 DNA sequence: TGTGCCAGCAGCTCGACCGGGACTAGCGGGGGCCCCCCCGGGGAGCTGTTTTTT.

On this clone itself: The sample holds other DNA sequences that translate to the same CDR3. This chain uses TRBV28 with TRBJ2-2, with 7 positions matching TRBD2. Germline CDR1 reads MDHEN; CDR2 reads SYDVKM. J gave up 0 bases and V 6 bases, and 7 bases lay outside the gene matches. The CDR3 runs to 16 residues. CDR3 region: CASSLPGLPNTGELFF. The DNA of the CDR3 is TGTGCCAGCAGCCTTCCGGGACTACCGAACACCGGGGAGCTGTTTTTT.

This chain connects TRBV30 to TRBJ2-1; D is perhaps TRBD2 (6 bases). In germline, CDR1 is GTSNPN, CDR2 SVGIG (reference sequence). The CDR3 loop spans 12 amino acids. Between the trimmed V and J ends, which lost 5 bases and 4 bases, there was a span of 9 bases. CDR3 nucleotides: TGTGCCTGGGAAGGGAGGTACAATGAGCAGTTCTTC. Translation gives CAWEGRYNEQFF.

The chain uses TRBV29-1 and TRBJ2-3; D uncertain. V was cut by 2 bases and J by 0 bases, with 6 bases left in between. Germline CDR1 and CDR2: SQVTM and ANQGSEA. The CDR3 loop spans 13 amino acids. CDR3: CSVESLSTDTQYF. Here the CDR3 DNA reads TGCAGCGTTGAATCCCTTAGCACAGATACGCAGTATTTT.

The chain has TRBV2 and TRBJ1-4; tentative D call: TRBD1 (5 bases). CDR3 size: 15 residues. Between the trimmed V and J ends, which lost 7 bases and 7 bases, there was a span of 19 bases. The germline CDR1 and CDR2 sequences are SNHLY and FYNNEI. CDR3 coding DNA: TGTGCCAGCACTGGGGACGGCCGGCGGGGTGAAAAACTGTTTTTT. It codes for CASTGDGRRGEKLFF. The full variable domain, its missing parts supplied by reference TRBV2 and TRBJ1-4, is EPEVTQTPSHQVTQMGQEVILRCVPISNHLYFYWYRQILGQKVEFLVSFYNNEISEKSEIFDDQFSVERPDGSNFTLKIRSTKLEDSAMYFCASTGDGRRGEKLFFGSGTQLSVL.

The rearrangement links TRBV5-4 to TRBJ1-3; 7 nucleotides match TRBD1. J was trimmed by 1 base and V by 0 bases; bases with no gene match: 4. CDR1 SGHNT and CDR2 YYREEE come from the germline V gene (reference sequence). This CDR3 has 16 residues. The CDR3 nucleotides are TGTGCCAGCAGCTTGGGGACAGGTATTTCTGGAAACACCATATATTTT. Translating it yields CASSLGTGISGNTIYF.